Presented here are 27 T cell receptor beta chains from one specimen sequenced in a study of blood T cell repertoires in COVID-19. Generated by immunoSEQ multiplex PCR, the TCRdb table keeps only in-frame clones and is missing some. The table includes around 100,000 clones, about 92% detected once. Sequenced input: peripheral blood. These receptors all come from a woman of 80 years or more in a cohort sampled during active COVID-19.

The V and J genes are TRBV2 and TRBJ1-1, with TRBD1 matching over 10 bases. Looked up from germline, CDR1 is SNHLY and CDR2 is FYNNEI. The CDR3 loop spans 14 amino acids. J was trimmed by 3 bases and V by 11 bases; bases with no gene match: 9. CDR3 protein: CAGQKGTGDTEAFF. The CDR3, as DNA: TGTGCCGGACAGAAGGGGACAGGGGACACTGAAGCTTTCTTT.

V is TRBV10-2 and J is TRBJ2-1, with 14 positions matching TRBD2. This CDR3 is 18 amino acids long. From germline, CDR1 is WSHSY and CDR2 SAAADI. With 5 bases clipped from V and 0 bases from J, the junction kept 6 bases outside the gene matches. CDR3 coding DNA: TGCGCCAGCAGTTGGACTAGCGGGAGGATTAGCTCCTACAATGAGCAGTTCTTC. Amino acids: CASSWTSGRISSYNEQFF.

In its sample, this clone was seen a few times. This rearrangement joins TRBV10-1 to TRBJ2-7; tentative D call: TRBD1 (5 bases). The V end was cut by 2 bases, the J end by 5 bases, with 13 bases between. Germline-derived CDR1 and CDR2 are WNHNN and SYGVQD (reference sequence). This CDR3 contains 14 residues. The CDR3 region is CASSESAGNDEQYF. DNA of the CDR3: TGCGCCAGCAGTGAGAGTGCAGGGAATGACGAGCAGTACTTC.

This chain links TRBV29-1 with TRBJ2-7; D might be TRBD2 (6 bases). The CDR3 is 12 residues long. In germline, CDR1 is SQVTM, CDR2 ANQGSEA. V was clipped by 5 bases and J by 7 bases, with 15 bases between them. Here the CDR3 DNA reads TGCAGCGTTTCTCAGTCCGCGGGGGAGCAGTACTTC. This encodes CSVSQSAGEQYF.

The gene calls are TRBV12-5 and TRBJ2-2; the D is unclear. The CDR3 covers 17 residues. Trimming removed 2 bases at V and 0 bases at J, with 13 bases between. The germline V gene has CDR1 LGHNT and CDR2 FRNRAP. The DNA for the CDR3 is TGTGCTAGTGGTTTGTTCCCTACCAACCCGAACACCGGGGAGCTGTTTTTT. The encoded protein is CASGLFPTNPNTGELFF.

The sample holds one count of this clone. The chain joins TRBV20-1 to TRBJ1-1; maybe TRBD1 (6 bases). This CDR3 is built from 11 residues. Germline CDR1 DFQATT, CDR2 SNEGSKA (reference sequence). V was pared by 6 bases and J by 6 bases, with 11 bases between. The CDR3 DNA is TGCAGTGCACAGGGTAGTTCTGAAGCTTTCTTT. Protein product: CSAQGSSEAFF.

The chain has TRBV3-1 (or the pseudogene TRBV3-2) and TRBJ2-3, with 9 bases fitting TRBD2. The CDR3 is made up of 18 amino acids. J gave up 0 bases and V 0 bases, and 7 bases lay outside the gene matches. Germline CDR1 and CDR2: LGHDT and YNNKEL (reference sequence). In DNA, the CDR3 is TGTGCCAGCAGCCAAGATCCCCCTAGCGGGACTAGCACAGATACGCAGTATTTT. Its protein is CASSQDPPSGTSTDTQYF.

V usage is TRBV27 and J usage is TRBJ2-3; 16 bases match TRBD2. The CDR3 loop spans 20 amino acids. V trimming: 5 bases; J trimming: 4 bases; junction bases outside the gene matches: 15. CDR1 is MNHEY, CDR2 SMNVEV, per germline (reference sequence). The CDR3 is CASSRRQGTSGRADADTQYF. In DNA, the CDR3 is TGTGCCAGCAGTCGAAGGCAGGGGACTAGCGGGAGGGCCGATGCAGATACGCAGTATTTT.

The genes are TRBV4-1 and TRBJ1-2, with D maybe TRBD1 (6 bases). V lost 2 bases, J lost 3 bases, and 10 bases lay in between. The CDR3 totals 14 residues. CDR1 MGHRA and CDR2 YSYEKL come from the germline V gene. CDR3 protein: CASSQLQGHYGYTF. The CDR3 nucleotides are TGCGCCAGCAGCCAATTACAGGGACACTATGGCTACACCTTC.

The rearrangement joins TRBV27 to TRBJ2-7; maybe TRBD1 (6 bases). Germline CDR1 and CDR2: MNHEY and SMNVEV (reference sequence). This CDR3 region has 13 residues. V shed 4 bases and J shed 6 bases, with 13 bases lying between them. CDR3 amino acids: CASSSGTPIEQYF. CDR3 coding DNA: TGTGCCAGCAGTTCTGGGACACCCATCGAGCAGTACTTC.

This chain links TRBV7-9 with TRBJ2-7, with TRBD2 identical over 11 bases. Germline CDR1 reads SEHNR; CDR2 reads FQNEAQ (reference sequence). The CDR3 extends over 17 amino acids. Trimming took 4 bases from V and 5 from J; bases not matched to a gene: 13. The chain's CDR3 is CASSSRDGSGRGNEQYF. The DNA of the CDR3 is TGTGCCAGCAGCTCGAGAGACGGTAGCGGGAGGGGTAACGAGCAGTACTTC.

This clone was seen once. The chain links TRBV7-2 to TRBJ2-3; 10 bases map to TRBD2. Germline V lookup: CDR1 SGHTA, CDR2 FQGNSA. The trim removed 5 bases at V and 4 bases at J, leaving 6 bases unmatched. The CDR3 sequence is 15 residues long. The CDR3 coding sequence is TGTGCCAGCAGCCCACTAGCGGGACGGGCAGATACGCAGTATTTT. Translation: CASSPLAGRADTQYF.

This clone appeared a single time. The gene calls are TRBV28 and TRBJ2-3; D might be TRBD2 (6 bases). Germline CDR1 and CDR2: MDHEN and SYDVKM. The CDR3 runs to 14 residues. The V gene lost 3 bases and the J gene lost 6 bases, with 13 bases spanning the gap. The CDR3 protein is CASSFMSGGDTQYF. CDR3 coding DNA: TGTGCCAGCAGTTTCATGAGCGGAGGGGATACGCAGTATTTT.

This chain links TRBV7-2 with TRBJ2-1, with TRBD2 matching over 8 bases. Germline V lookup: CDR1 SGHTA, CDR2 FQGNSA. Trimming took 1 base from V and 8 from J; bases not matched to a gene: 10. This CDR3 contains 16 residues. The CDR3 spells CASSLEVTGGPHEQFF. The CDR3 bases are TGTGCCAGCAGCTTAGAGGTGACGGGAGGGCCCCATGAGCAGTTCTTC.

This chain's CDR3 is CASGRQGMSTDTQYF. The DNA for the CDR3 is TGCGCCAGCGGTAGACAGGGGATGTCCACAGATACGCAGTATTTT. The rearrangement links TRBV5-1 to TRBJ2-3, with 8 bases aligning to TRBD1. From germline, CDR1 is SGHRS and CDR2 YFSETQ. This CDR3 is 15 amino acids long. The V segment lost 7 bases and the J segment 2 bases; nucleotides outside the gene matches: 9.

For the CDR3, the DNA is TGCAGCGCCCTAGGCATTGTGGAAGAGCAGTACTTC. It is translated as CSALGIVEEQYF. The genes are TRBV29-1 and TRBJ2-7; D is unresolved. CDR3 length equals 12 residues. Germline CDR1 is SQVTM and CDR2 is ANQGSEA. V dropped 7 bases and J dropped 7 bases, with 17 bases sitting between them.

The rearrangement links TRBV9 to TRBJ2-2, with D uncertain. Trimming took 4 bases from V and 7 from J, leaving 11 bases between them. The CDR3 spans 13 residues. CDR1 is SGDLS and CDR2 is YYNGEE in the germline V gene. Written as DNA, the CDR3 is TGTGCCAGCAGCCCTCTGAGAGGCGGGGAGCTGTTTTTT. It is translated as CASSPLRGGELFF.

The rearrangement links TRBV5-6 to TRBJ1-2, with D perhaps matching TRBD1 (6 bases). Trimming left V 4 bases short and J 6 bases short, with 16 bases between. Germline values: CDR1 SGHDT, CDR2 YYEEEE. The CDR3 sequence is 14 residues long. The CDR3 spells CASSTALGAHGYTF. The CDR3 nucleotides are TGTGCCAGCAGCACGGCGCTGGGGGCCCATGGCTACACCTTC.

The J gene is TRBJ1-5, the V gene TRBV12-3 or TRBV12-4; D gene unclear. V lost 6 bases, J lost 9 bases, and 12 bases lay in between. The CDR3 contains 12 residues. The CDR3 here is CASRTAQRPQHF. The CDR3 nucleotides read TGTGCCAGCAGAACTGCCCAGCGGCCCCAGCATTTT.

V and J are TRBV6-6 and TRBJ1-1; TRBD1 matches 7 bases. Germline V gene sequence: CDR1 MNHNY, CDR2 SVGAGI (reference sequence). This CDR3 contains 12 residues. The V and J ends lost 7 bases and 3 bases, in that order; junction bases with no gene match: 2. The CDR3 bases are TGTGCCAGCAATACAGGGGACACTGAAGCTTTCTTT. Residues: CASNTGDTEAFF.

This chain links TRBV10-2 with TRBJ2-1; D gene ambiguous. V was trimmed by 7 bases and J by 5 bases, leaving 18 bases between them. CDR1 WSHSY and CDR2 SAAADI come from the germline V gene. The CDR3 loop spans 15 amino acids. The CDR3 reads CASTDPDVRNNEQFF. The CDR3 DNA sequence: TGCGCCAGCACCGACCCCGACGTGAGGAACAATGAGCAGTTCTTC.

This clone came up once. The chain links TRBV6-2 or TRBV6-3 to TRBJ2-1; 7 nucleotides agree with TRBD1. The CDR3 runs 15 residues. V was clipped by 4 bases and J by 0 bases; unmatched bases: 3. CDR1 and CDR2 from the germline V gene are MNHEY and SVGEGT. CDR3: CASSWGQSSYNEQFF. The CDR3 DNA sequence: TGTGCCAGCAGTTGGGGACAGAGCTCCTACAATGAGCAGTTCTTC.

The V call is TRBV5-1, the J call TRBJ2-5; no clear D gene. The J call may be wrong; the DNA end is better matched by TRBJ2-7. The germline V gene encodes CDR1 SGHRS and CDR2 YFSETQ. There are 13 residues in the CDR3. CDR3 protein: CASSLPNSYEQYF. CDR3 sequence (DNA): TGCGCCAGCAGCTTGCCGAACTCCTACGAGCAGTACTTC.

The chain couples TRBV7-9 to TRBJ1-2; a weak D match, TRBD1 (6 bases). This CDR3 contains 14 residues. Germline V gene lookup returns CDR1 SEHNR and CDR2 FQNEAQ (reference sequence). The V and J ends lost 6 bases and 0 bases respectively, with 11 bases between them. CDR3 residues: CASSPTGPNYGYTF. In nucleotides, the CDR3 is TGTGCCAGCAGTCCGACAGGTCCTAACTATGGCTACACCTTC.

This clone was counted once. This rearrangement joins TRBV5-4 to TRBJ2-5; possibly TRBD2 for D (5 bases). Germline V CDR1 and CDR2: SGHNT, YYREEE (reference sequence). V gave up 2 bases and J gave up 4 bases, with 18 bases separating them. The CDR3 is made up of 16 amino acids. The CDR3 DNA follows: TGTGCCAGCAGCTTCGGCCCGCTACGTGAGGGAGAGACCCAGTACTTC. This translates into CASSFGPLREGETQYF.

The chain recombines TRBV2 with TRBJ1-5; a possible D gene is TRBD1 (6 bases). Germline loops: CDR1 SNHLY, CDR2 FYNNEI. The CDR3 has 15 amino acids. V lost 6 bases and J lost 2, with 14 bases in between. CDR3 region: CASRERTVGNQPQHF. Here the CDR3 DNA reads TGTGCCAGCAGGGAAAGGACAGTTGGCAATCAGCCCCAGCATTTT.

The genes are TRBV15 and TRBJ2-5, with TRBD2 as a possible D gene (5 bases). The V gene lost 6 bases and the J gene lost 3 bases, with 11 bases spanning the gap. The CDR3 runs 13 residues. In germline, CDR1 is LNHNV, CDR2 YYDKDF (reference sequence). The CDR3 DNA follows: TGTGCCACCAGGGAGGACGAAAAAGAGACCCAGTACTTC. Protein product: CATREDEKETQYF.